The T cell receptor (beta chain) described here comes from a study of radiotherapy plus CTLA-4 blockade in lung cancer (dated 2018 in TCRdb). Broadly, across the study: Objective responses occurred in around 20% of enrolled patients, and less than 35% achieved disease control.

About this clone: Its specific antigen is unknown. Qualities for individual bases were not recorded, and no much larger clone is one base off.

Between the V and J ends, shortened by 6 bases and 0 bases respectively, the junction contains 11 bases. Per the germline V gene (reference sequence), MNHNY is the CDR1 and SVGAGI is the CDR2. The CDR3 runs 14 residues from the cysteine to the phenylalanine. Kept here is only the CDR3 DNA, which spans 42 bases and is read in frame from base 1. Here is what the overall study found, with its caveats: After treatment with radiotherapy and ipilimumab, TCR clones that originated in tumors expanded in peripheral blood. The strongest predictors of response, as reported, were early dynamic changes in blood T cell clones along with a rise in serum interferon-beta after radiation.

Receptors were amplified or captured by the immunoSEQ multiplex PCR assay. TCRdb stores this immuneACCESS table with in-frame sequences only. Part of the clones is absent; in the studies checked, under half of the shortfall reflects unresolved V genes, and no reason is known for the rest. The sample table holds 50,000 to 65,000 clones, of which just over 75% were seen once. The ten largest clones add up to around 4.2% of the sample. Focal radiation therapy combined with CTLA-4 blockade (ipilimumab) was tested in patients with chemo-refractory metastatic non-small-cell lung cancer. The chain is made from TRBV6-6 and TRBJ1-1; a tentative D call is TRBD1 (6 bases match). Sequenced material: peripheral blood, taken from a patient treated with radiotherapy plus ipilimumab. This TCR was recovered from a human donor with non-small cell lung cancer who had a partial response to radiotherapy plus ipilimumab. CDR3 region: CASRKGQMNTEAFF. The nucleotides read TGTGCCAGCAGAAAAGGACAGATGAACACTGAAGCTTTCTTT.